This T cell receptor (beta chain) was identified in a study of Ad26.COV2.S vaccination and SARS-CoV-2 variants. The wider study: Recipients of Ad26.COV2.S got it intramuscularly, once or twice 56 days apart.

Specified treatment: over 15 received Ad26.COV2.S at low or high dose, single or two shots; roughly 5 received placebo; per-sample allocation not given. Day 63 after the first vaccine or placebo injection was the time point for sampling. Immunization relied on an Ad26 vector, which expressed Wuhan-strain SARS-CoV-2 spike. TCRdb's copy holds only in-frame clones and misses some; the assay was immunoSEQ multiplex PCR. Of about 430,000 clones listed, approximately 90% were seen once; the top ten hold 12%. To note about this clone: The antigen is not known.

Whole-study results and caveats: Measurements of TCR breadth and depth may have given underestimates of the total T cell responses. Substantial breadth in spike-specific CD8+ and CD4+ T cell responses was reportedly seen after vaccination.

This specimen was peripheral blood, taken in a trial of Ad26.COV2.S vaccine versus placebo. This clonotype was obtained from a person aged 18-60 years who received the Ad26.COV2.S COVID-19 vaccine or a placebo.

CDR3 coding DNA: TGTGCCAGCAGCTTATATACAGGGAGTAGCAATCAGCCCCAGCATTTT. Amino acid sequence: CASSLYTGSSNQPQHF. This chain connects TRBV7-8 to TRBJ1-5, with D perhaps matching TRBD1 (6 bases). The CDR3 length is 16 residues. V was cut by 2 bases and J by 0 bases, with 11 bases left in between. The germline gives CDR1 SGHVS, CDR2 FQNEAQ.